One and the same sample provided the 19 T cell receptor beta chains below, sequenced in a study of cytomegalovirus exposure and HLA in healthy donors. Both 60 Vbeta primers and 13 Jbeta primers went into the PCR. TCRdb's table, derived via immunoSEQ multiplex PCR, lists solely in-frame clones and lacks some. The sample consists of more than 85,000 clones, about four fifths of them appearing once. The material sequenced was PBMCs. The origin of the receptors is a man aged 25-45 years in good health and CMV-seronegative.

The sample holds a few counts of this clone. The chain couples TRBV6-6 to TRBJ1-1; D remains unclear. Trimming cost V 2 bases and J 1 base, with 8 bases left between them. From germline, CDR1 is MNHNY and CDR2 SVGAGI (reference sequence). CDR3 size: 14 residues. CDR3 sequence: CASSYVFPNTEAFF. CDR3 DNA: TGTGCCAGCAGTTACGTCTTTCCGAACACTGAAGCTTTCTTT.

The rearrangement links TRBV25-1 to TRBJ1-2; D is perhaps TRBD1 (6 bases). With 6 bases removed from V and 2 bases from J, the gap between germline ends came to 10 bases. The V gene's germline CDR1 is MGHDK and CDR2 SYGVNS. The CDR3 loop spans 13 amino acids. This CDR3 reads CASRDRSNYGYTF. Here the CDR3 DNA reads TGTGCCAGCAGGGACAGATCGAACTATGGCTACACCTTC.

A few counts support this clone. The CDR3 sequence is CASSSRDRNQPQHF. DNA of the CDR3: TGTGCCAGCAGCTCCCGGGACAGAAATCAGCCCCAGCATTTT. The rearrangement links TRBV7-2 to TRBJ1-5, with 7 bases matching TRBD1. The V gene end was trimmed by 4 bases and the J gene end by 4 bases; junction bases not matched to a gene: 4. CDR3 length: 14 amino acids. The V gene's germline CDR1 is SGHTA and CDR2 FQGNSA.

The chain carries TRBV4-3 and TRBJ2-2, with 8 bases aligning to TRBD2. The germline gives CDR1 LGHNA, CDR2 YSLEER. The CDR3 consists of 15 residues. The V segment lost 1 base and the J segment 4 bases; nucleotides outside the gene matches: 2. The CDR3 bases are TGCGCCAGCAGCCAAGGCGGGAGGCGCACCGGGGAGCTGTTTTTT. It encodes CASSQGGRRTGELFF.

A single count supports this clone. The gene calls are TRBV19 and TRBJ1-1, with TRBD1 as a possible D gene (5 bases). The CDR3 spans 15 residues. In germline, CDR1 is LNHDA, CDR2 SQIVND (reference sequence). The V gene lost 4 bases and the J gene lost 5 bases, with 17 bases spanning the gap. CDR3 sequence reads: CASSTWQGGKTEAFF. CDR3 sequence (DNA): TGTGCCAGTAGTACCTGGCAGGGTGGTAAGACTGAAGCTTTCTTT.

This chain links TRBV11-3 with TRBJ2-7, with D maybe TRBD1 (6 bases). Trimming took 4 bases from V and 5 from J, leaving 15 bases between them. This CDR3 contains 14 residues. Germline V gene sequence: CDR1 SGHNT, CDR2 YENEEA. CDR3 protein: CASSSPNRDDEQYF. The CDR3 bases are TGTGCCAGCAGCTCCCCCAACAGGGACGACGAGCAGTACTTC.

This clone was detected a few times. J is TRBJ2-7 and V is TRBV4-3; D is unclear. This CDR3 comprises 16 residues. Trimming removed 0 bases from V and 2 bases from J, with 14 bases in between. CDR1 and CDR2 (germline): LGHNA, YSLEER. Here the CDR3 DNA reads TGCGCCAGCAGCCAAGATTCGCAAATCTCTACCTACGAGCAGTACTTC. Protein: CASSQDSQISTYEQYF.

The V call is TRBV27, the J call TRBJ1-5; 10 bases align to TRBD1. The CDR3 runs to 17 residues. V gave up 4 bases and J gave up 4 bases; unmatched junction bases: 10. Germline CDR1 and CDR2: MNHEY and SMNVEV (reference sequence). Here the CDR3 DNA reads TGTGCCAGCAGTTCAAGCCTACCGGGACAGGGGAATCAGCCCCAGCATTTT. This translates into CASSSSLPGQGNQPQHF.

The chain carries TRBV5-8 and TRBJ1-5; D is ambiguous. CDR3 size: 15 residues. V was clipped by 0 bases and J by 0 bases, with 7 bases between them. Germline V gene sequence: CDR1 SGHTS, CDR2 YDEGEE. The CDR3 nucleotides read TGTGCCAGCAGCTTGGGGCCGTATAGCAATCAGCCCCAGCATTTT. Encoded protein: CASSLGPYSNQPQHF.

The chain carries TRBV18 and TRBJ1-4, with D perhaps matching TRBD1 (5 bases). Per the germline V gene, CDR1 is KGHSH and CDR2 is LQKENI. V gave up 3 bases and J gave up 6 bases, with 14 bases separating them. CDR3 length: 15 amino acids. CDR3 sequence: CASSPRHQGDEKLFF. Here the CDR3 DNA reads TGTGCCAGCTCACCCCGGCACCAGGGTGATGAAAAACTGTTTTTT.

This chain joins TRBV9 and TRBJ2-3; 8 positions match TRBD1. The V segment lost 3 bases and the J segment 2 bases; nucleotides outside the gene matches: 5. Germline CDR1 and CDR2: SGDLS and YYNGEE. The CDR3 is made up of 15 amino acids. The CDR3 here is CASSATGDNTDTQYF. CDR3 in DNA: TGTGCCAGCAGCGCGACAGGGGACAACACAGATACGCAGTATTTT.

This clone was picked up a small number of times. The chain joins TRBV7-2 to TRBJ2-1, with TRBD2 identical over 9 bases. The CDR3 consists of 16 residues. After removal of 5 bases from V and 1 base from J, the junction contained 6 bases not matched to a gene. Germline-derived CDR1 and CDR2 are SGHTA and FQGNSA. CDR3 loop: CASSAEAGGSYNEQFF. In DNA, the CDR3 is TGTGCCAGCAGCGCCGAAGCGGGGGGATCCTACAATGAGCAGTTCTTC. Together with reference TRBV7-2 and TRBJ2-1, the CDR3 gives the full variable domain: GAGVSQSPSNKVTEKGKDVELRCDPISGHTALYWYRQSLGQGLEFLIYFQGNSAPDKSGLPSDRFSAERTGGSVSTLTIQRTQQEDSAVYLCASSAEAGGSYNEQFFGPGTRLTVL.

V is TRBV6-5 and J is TRBJ1-1; 8 bases agree with TRBD1. The CDR3 contains 12 residues. V trimming: 8 bases; J trimming: 10 bases; junction bases outside the gene matches: 9. Germline values: CDR1 MNHEY, CDR2 SVGAGI. DNA for the CDR3: TGTGCCAGCCTTACCGGGACAGGCGGAGCTTTCTTT. It codes for CASLTGTGGAFF.

This clone was seen only a few times. The V call is TRBV19, the J call TRBJ2-7, with D possibly TRBD1 on 5 matching bases. The CDR3 contains 15 residues. Germline CDR1 and CDR2: LNHDA and SQIVND (reference sequence). V was trimmed by 5 bases and J by 1 base, leaving 15 bases between them. This CDR3 reads CASSALETASYEQYF. The CDR3 DNA reads TGTGCCAGTAGTGCTTTGGAGACAGCATCCTACGAGCAGTACTTC.

The rearrangement uses TRBV19 and TRBJ1-5; no reliable D call. The CDR3 covers 14 residues. V lost 3 bases to trimming and J lost 3 bases, with 9 bases between them. From germline, CDR1 is LNHDA and CDR2 SQIVND (reference sequence). The chain's CDR3 is CASSMEGNNQPQHF. The CDR3 DNA reads as TGTGCCAGTAGTATGGAGGGAAACAATCAGCCCCAGCATTTT.

The rearrangement uses TRBV28 and TRBJ1-5; D perhaps matches TRBD1 (6 bases). This CDR3 is built from 13 residues. Deletions cut 7 bases from V and 3 bases from J, with 10 bases between. Germline CDR1 and CDR2: MDHEN and SYDVKM. CDR3 sequence reads: CASISGVNQPQHF. In nucleotides, the CDR3 is TGTGCCAGCATATCAGGGGTCAATCAGCCCCAGCATTTT.

J is TRBJ2-1 and V is TRBV6-5, with 9 positions matching TRBD2. V shed 0 bases and J 9 bases; nucleotides not matched to a gene: 6. CDR3 length: 15 residues. The germline V gene encodes CDR1 MNHEY and CDR2 SVGAGI. The CDR3 is CASSYSGTSHPEQFF. The CDR3, as DNA: TGTGCCAGCAGTTACTCCGGGACTAGCCACCCTGAGCAGTTCTTC.

This chain links TRBV7-2 with TRBJ2-5; a possible D gene is TRBD2 (7 bases). The tail of the sequence fits TRBJ2-7 better, so the J call may be wrong. CDR1 and CDR2 (germline): SGHTA, FQGNSA. The CDR3 loop spans 15 amino acids. The CDR3 nucleotides are TGTGCCAGCAGCAAGCCGCGGGGGACACCCTACGAGCAGTACTTC. Encoded protein: CASSKPRGTPYEQYF.

A single count supports this clone. The rearrangement joins TRBV15 to TRBJ2-2, with D perhaps TRBD1 (5 bases). The germline V and J ends were trimmed by 11 bases and 0 bases, with 13 bases remaining between them. The CDR3 is made up of 14 amino acids. Germline V gene data show CDR1 as LNHNV and CDR2 as YYDKDF (reference sequence). CDR3 DNA: TGTGCCTCAACCGCGGACACGAACACCGGGGAGCTGTTTTTT. It is translated as CASTADTNTGELFF.